This T cell receptor beta chain was captured in a study of blood T cell repertoires in COVID-19. Study overall: Samples of COVID-19 (acute and convalescent) were obtained from the United States, Italy and Spain. PBMCs, B-cell-depleted T cells, or T cells were the source of the cDNA or gDNA that made up the material.

The length of the CDR3 is 16 residues. J gave up 0 bases and V 3 bases, and 7 bases lay outside the gene matches. Germline V gene data show CDR1 as KGHSH and CDR2 as LQKENI. Per the original data handling: Scientists estimated how many nucleated cells there were by amplifying reference gene primers. Repertoires were generated with immunoSEQ multiplex PCR, while TCRdb's copy carries only in-frame clones and drops some. For V, J and clone size, that table is used; D and trimming come from the DNA. The table shows about 370,000 clones, with roughly 90% occurring only once. Seattle-derived patients entered the study during active infection and were followed longitudinally.

The material sequenced was peripheral blood. The clonotype comes from a woman aged 30 to 39 with COVID-19, enrolled during active disease. V is TRBV18 and J is TRBJ1-1, with TRBD1 matching over 7 bases. CDR3 nucleotide sequence: TGTGCCAGCTCACCGCCGACAGGGACCATGAACACTGAAGCTTTCTTT. Protein sequence: CASSPPTGTMNTEAFF.